This TCR beta chain was recorded in a study of shared clonotypes between healthy human individuals. Background on the study: Per-donor plates numbered three CD4 naive, three CD4 memory, two CD8 naive and one CD8 memory.

Some clones are missing from TCRdb's copy, which holds only in-frame ones; the method was immunoSEQ multiplex PCR. The sample lists roughly 110,000 clones; roughly 70% were seen once. Every one of the donors was a Caucasian adult that lived in Nashville, Tennessee. CD8 memory pooled CD45RO+ cells and CCR7-negative CD45RA+ TemRA cells. Findings of the study overall: Generation probabilities were higher for clonotypes shared across all four sorted-subset donors than for unshared ones.

Points on this clone: Its antigen is still unknown.

CDR1 and CDR2 (germline): LNHDA, SQIVND (reference sequence). V lost 3 bases and J lost 8, with 7 bases in between. This CDR3 is 11 amino acids long. Sequenced: memory CD8+ T cells sorted from blood. The subset is: CD45RO+ cells pooled with CCR7-negative TemRA cells. This chain joins TRBV19 and TRBJ1-2; D is unresolved. This clonotype was obtained from a woman aged 25-40 years in good health. The CDR3 coding sequence is TGTGCCAGTAGTATGAAGATAGGCTACACCTTC. This sequence encodes CASSMKIGYTF. Filled out from reference TRBV19 and TRBJ1-2, the complete variable domain reads DGGITQSPKYLFRKEGQNVTLSCEQNLNHDAMYWYRQDPGQGLRLIYYSQIVNDFQKGDIAEGYSVSREKKESFPLTVTSAQKNPTAFYLCASSMKIGYTFGSGTRLTVV.